Included here is one T cell receptor beta chain sequence, with context. Its antigen is currently unknown. 13 Jbeta primers and 60 Vbeta primers were used for the PCR. Original analysis: Later, some 79 million unique TCR beta chains were counted in an analysis, and about 12 million of them were shared. Profiling relied on immunoSEQ multiplex PCR, and the TCRdb table lists in-frame clones only, not all of them. The V and J calls and the clone size are those of that table, but D and trimming were determined from the DNA. The table lists over 35,000 clones, roughly 60% of them singletons. From germline, CDR1 is SEHNR and CDR2 FQNEAQ (reference sequence). This CDR3 spans 17 amino acids. After removal of 1 base from V and 2 bases from J, the junction contained 5 bases not matched to a gene. The sample originates from a study of cytomegalovirus exposure and HLA in healthy donors. Notes on the study in general: Despite most TCR sequences being rare, some public TCRs occurred in many donors. Earlier analysis yielded a pattern in which most TCR beta V segments were productive about 87% or about 30% of the time.

This clonotype originated in a human donor in good health. What was sequenced was PBMCs. J is TRBJ2-2 and V is TRBV7-9, with 9 bases identical to TRBD2. In DNA, the CDR3 is TGTGCCAGCAGCTTAGTCCGGCGGGGGGGAAACACCGGGGAGCTGTTTTTT. Its protein product is CASSLVRRGGNTGELFF.